A selection of T cell receptor beta chains follows, all from one sample in a study of blood T cell repertoires in COVID-19. The repertoire was sequenced with immunoSEQ multiplex PCR; TCRdb's copy has only in-frame clones and lacks some. The sample records about 200,000 clones, about 86% being singletons. The sample was peripheral blood. The receptors shown here come from a man aged 18 to 35 with active or convalescent COVID-19. Both conserved end residues are trimmed from each CDR3. The order of the fields is J gene, clone size, V gene, CDR3 protein. Not every row has a clone size; where given, it reads once, few, many or a size class.

J gene: TRBJ1-5
clone size: .
V gene: TRBV6-6
CDR3 protein: ASSRRNQPQH

J gene: TRBJ2-7
clone size: .
V gene: TRBV28
CDR3 protein: ASSFSGRALYEQY

J gene: TRBJ1-2
clone size: .
V gene: TRBV19
CDR3 protein: ASRKTGLDYGYT

J gene: TRBJ2-3
clone size: .
V gene: TRBV6-5
CDR3 protein: ASSSRRDRIH

J gene: TRBJ2-2
clone size: .
V gene: TRBV6-4
CDR3 protein: ASSGAGLTGELF

J gene: TRBJ1-1
clone size: few
V gene: TRBV5-1
CDR3 protein: ASTTGERTEAF

J gene: TRBJ2-7
clone size: .
V gene: TRBV11-3
CDR3 protein: ASSQGGLAGGSSYEQY

J gene: TRBJ1-2
clone size: once
V gene: TRBV6-1
CDR3 protein: ASSESYGYT

J gene: TRBJ2-4
clone size: .
V gene: TRBV28
CDR3 protein: ASRFKRETKNIQY

J gene: TRBJ2-6
clone size: .
V gene: TRBV27
CDR3 protein: ASNDKGAPYSGANVLT

J gene: TRBJ1-1
clone size: few
V gene: TRBV19
CDR3 protein: ASSIGSQGAFEAF

J gene: TRBJ1-3
clone size: .
V gene: TRBV27
CDR3 protein: ASSLTPGFSGNTIY

J gene: TRBJ2-7
clone size: .
V gene: TRBV30
CDR3 protein: AWSGYASSSSYEQY

J gene: TRBJ2-7
clone size: once
V gene: TRBV5-1
CDR3 protein: ASSPEGAYEQY

J gene: TRBJ1-4
clone size: .
V gene: TRBV15
CDR3 protein: ATSRGGRNEKLF

J gene: TRBJ2-2
clone size: .
V gene: TRBV5-6
CDR3 protein: ASSLVGDPGQGLTGELF

J gene: TRBJ2-3
clone size: .
V gene: TRBV29-1
CDR3 protein: SVEPGSVGDTQY

J gene: TRBJ1-2
clone size: .
V gene: TRBV6-5
CDR3 protein: ASSYGGGGYT

J gene: TRBJ2-7
clone size: .
V gene: TRBV12-3/TRBV12-4
CDR3 protein: ATLRDRGSEQY

J gene: TRBJ2-1
clone size: .
V gene: TRBV5-1
CDR3 protein: ASQREGLGEQF

J gene: TRBJ2-1
clone size: .
V gene: TRBV29-1
CDR3 protein: SVGDRANNEQF

J gene: TRBJ2-7
clone size: once
V gene: TRBV19
CDR3 protein: ASSMVAGFSYEQY

J gene: TRBJ2-1
clone size: .
V gene: TRBV27
CDR3 protein: ASSIPTAVGSYNEQF

J gene: TRBJ1-5
clone size: .
V gene: TRBV3-1/TRBV3-2
CDR3 protein: ASSQVLGGNQPQH

J gene: TRBJ2-1
clone size: .
V gene: TRBV25-1
CDR3 protein: ASSAGLIRPDHEQF

J gene: TRBJ2-1
clone size: .
V gene: TRBV19
CDR3 protein: ASSLAGVSYNEQF

J gene: TRBJ2-5
clone size: .
V gene: TRBV2
CDR3 protein: ASRQGHSETQY

J gene: TRBJ1-6
clone size: .
V gene: TRBV7-4
CDR3 protein: ASSLNCKPSPLH

J gene: TRBJ2-7
clone size: few
V gene: TRBV10-1
CDR3 protein: ASSESTSGTYEQY

J gene: TRBJ2-5
clone size: .
V gene: TRBV6-5
CDR3 protein: ASSYHTGGARETQY

J gene: TRBJ2-5
clone size: .
V gene: TRBV29-1
CDR3 protein: SVDRGDQETQY

J gene: TRBJ2-2
clone size: once
V gene: TRBV7-8
CDR3 protein: ASSTFLAPTRGTGELF

J gene: TRBJ2-3
clone size: .
V gene: TRBV25-1
CDR3 protein: ASSEGGGPQY